These T cell receptor beta chains were read from a single sample in a study of shared clonotypes between healthy human individuals. Produced via immunoSEQ multiplex PCR; TCRdb's table is partial and in-frame only. The sample records about 680,000 clones, approximately 90% being singletons. Sample: naive CD8+ T cells sorted from blood. Receptors originate from a man younger than 40 in good health. CDR3s include the opening cysteine and the closing phenylalanine or tryptophan. The D gene is left open where the match is weak. Clone sizes are given selectively: once, few, many, or a class where the clone is expanded.

TRBJ1-1	TRBV6-5	NA	NA	TGTGCCAGCAGATCCCCTCCCATGAACACTGAAGCTTTCTTT	CASRSPPMNTEAFF
TRBJ1-5	TRBV27	NA	NA	TGTGCCAGCAGTCCGATATCCCCCACTAGGGCTGGGGCCCAGCATTTT	CASSPISPTRAGAQHF
TRBJ2-1	TRBV7-6	NA	NA	TGTGCCAGCAGACGGACACCGGCCCACAATGAGCAGTTCTTC	CASRRTPAHNEQFF
TRBJ2-5	TRBV6-5	TRBD2	NA	TGTGCCAGCAGTTCGCTGACTAGCCGAGAGACCCAGTACTTC	CASSSLTSRETQYF
TRBJ1-4	TRBV2	TRBD1	NA	TGTGCCAGCAGGGTCCGGGACAGTTTTGGAAAACTGTTTTTT	CASRVRDSFGKLFF
TRBJ2-5	TRBV29-1	TRBD2	NA	TGCAGCGCCAAAGGGGGGGCTAGCGGGAGCGTAGAGACCCAGTACTTC	CSAKGGASGSVETQYF
TRBJ2-3	TRBV27	TRBD2	NA	TGTGCCAGCAGTCCGTGGGGAGGGGCACCGACTAGCACAGATACGCAGTATTTT	CASSPWGGAPTSTDTQYF
TRBJ1-5	TRBV19	NA	NA	TGTGCCAGTAGTATGTCGGCCGCGGGGAATCAGCCCCAGCATTTT	CASSMSAAGNQPQHF
TRBJ2-6	TRBV4-1	NA	NA	TGCGCCAGCAGCCGGCTCTCTGGGGCCAACGTCCTGACTTTC	CASSRLSGANVLTF
TRBJ1-3	TRBV28	TRBD1	NA	TGTGCCAGCAGATTGCGACCGGGACAGATCTCTGGAAACACCATATATTTT	CASRLRPGQISGNTIYF
TRBJ2-5	TRBV9	TRBD2	NA	TGTGCCAGCAGCGTAGATCCAGCGGGAGTAGGTGGGGAGACCCAGTACTTC	CASSVDPAGVGGETQYF
TRBJ1-2	TRBV19	TRBD1	NA	TGTGCCAGCCAAACAGGGGGCGCATCTGGACCTGGCTACACCTTC	CASQTGGASGPGYTF
TRBJ2-7	TRBV29-1	NA	once	TGCAGCGTCAATTACCTGGGCTACGAGCAGTACTTC	CSVNYLGYEQYF
TRBJ1-3	TRBV27	NA	NA	TGTGCCAGCAGTCCAGGGGTTGGAAACACCATATATTTT	CASSPGVGNTIYF
TRBJ2-3	TRBV11-2	NA	NA	TGTGCCAGCAGCTGGGTAGCAGATACGCAGTATTTT	CASSWVADTQYF
TRBJ2-3	TRBV29-1	NA	NA	TGCAGCGTAGTCAGCGGGAGCACAGATACGCAGTATTTT	CSVVSGSTDTQYF
TRBJ2-7	TRBV11-2	TRBD1	NA	TGTGCCAGCAGCGGGACAGGGGGTTTCGACGAGCAGTACTTC	CASSGTGGFDEQYF
TRBJ2-1	TRBV27	TRBD2	NA	TGTGCCAGCAGTTTTAGTAGTAGCGGGAGGATCTACAATGAGCAGTTCTTC	CASSFSSSGRIYNEQFF
TRBJ2-7	TRBV10-2	TRBD2	NA	TGCGCCAGCAGTGAGTCGGGCGCGGGGACTACTGAGTACGAGCAGTACTTC	CASSESGAGTTEYEQYF
TRBJ1-2	TRBV2	NA	NA	TGTGCCAGCAGTGGGACAATAGGCTACACCTTC	CASSGTIGYTF
TRBJ2-5	TRBV29-1	TRBD2	NA	TGCAGCGTTGGGCACCTAGCGGAAGAAGAGACCCAGTACTTC	CSVGHLAEEETQYF
TRBJ2-1	TRBV9	NA	NA	TGTGCCAGCAGCGGTAGCAATGAGCAGTTCTTC	CASSGSNEQFF
TRBJ1-3	TRBV29-1	NA	NA	TGCAGCGGTTTGAAGAGCTCTGGAAACACCATATATTTT	CSGLKSSGNTIYF
TRBJ2-2	TRBV4-3	TRBD2	NA	TGCGCCAGCAAACTAGCGGGAGTCAGCACCGGGGAGCTGTTTTTT	CASKLAGVSTGELFF
TRBJ2-7	TRBV7-9	TRBD2	NA	TGTGCCAGCAGCCCGGGAGCGGGGAACTGGAACGAGCAGTACTTC	CASSPGAGNWNEQYF
TRBJ2-7	TRBV11-2	TRBD2	NA	TGTGCCAGCAGCTTAGGTCCGGGACTAGCGGGAGCATGGTCCTACGAGCAGTACTTC	CASSLGPGLAGAWSYEQYF
TRBJ2-7	TRBV18	NA	NA	TGTGCCAGCTCACCACCGGAGGGCTACGAGCAGTACTTC	CASSPPEGYEQYF
TRBJ2-7	TRBV10-3	NA	once	TGTGCCATCAGTGGCCGGGAGAGGGCGCTCTACGAGCAGTACTTC	CAISGRERALYEQYF
TRBJ1-3	TRBV29-1	NA	NA	TGCAGCGTTGTAACCTCTGGAAACACCATATATTTT	CSVVTSGNTIYF
TRBJ1-2	TRBV6-5	TRBD1	NA	TGTGCCAGCAGTCAATATCGGACAGGGAGTGCGGGCTACACCTTC	CASSQYRTGSAGYTF
TRBJ2-1	TRBV14	NA	NA	TGTGCCAGCAGCCAAGTCTTAGGTGACAATGAGCAGTTCTTC	CASSQVLGDNEQFF
TRBJ2-1	TRBV18	TRBD1	NA	TGTGCCAGCTCCCCCGGGACAGGGGTCTCCTACAATGAGCAGTTCTTC	CASSPGTGVSYNEQFF
TRBJ1-1	TRBV19	NA	NA	TGTGCCAGTAGTATAGTTGGCCGAAACACTGAAGCTTTCTTT	CASSIVGRNTEAFF
TRBJ1-1	TRBV25-1	NA	NA	TGTGCCAGCACCACGACAGTGAACACTGAAGCTTTCTTT	CASTTTVNTEAFF
TRBJ2-2	TRBV7-9	NA	NA	TGTGCCAGCAGCCCGGGTTATACGAACACCGGGGAGCTGTTTTTT	CASSPGYTNTGELFF
TRBJ2-1	TRBV4-1	NA	NA	TGCGCCAGCAGCCAGTTTAAGACGGGGGGCAGTTTTCGAAATGAGCAGTTCTTC	CASSQFKTGGSFRNEQFF
TRBJ2-2	TRBV4-2	TRBD2	NA	TGTGCCAGCAGCCTTGGACTAGCGGACACCGGGGAGCTGTTTTTT	CASSLGLADTGELFF
TRBJ2-3	TRBV19	NA	NA	TGTGCCAGTAGGGACAGCACAGATACGCAGTATTTT	CASRDSTDTQYF
TRBJ2-2	TRBV28	NA	NA	TGTGCCAGCAGTTTAAGTGGGAGGAATGACACCGGGGAGCTGTTTTTT	CASSLSGRNDTGELFF
TRBJ2-5	TRBV27	NA	NA	TGTGCCAGCAGTTTAGAGGGGTACCAAGAGACCCAGTACTTC	CASSLEGYQETQYF
TRBJ1-5	TRBV27	TRBD1	NA	TGTGCCAGCAGTCGTCATTATGACAGGGGGCAAAGCAATCAGCCCCAGCATTTT	CASSRHYDRGQSNQPQHF
TRBJ2-2	TRBV7-2	TRBD1	NA	TGTGCCAGCAGCCTGGGACAGGGGACCGGGGAGCTGTTTTTT	CASSLGQGTGELFF
TRBJ2-7	TRBV27	TRBD2	NA	TGTGCCAGCAGTCCCAAAGCGGGAGGCTACGAGCAGTACTTC	CASSPKAGGYEQYF
TRBJ2-1	TRBV7-6	NA	NA	TGTGCCACCACCGATCTGGTCGATGAGCAGTTCTTC	CATTDLVDEQFF
TRBJ2-1	TRBV7-6	NA	NA	TGTGCCAGCAGCTTTAACTGGGCCAACAATGAGCAGTTCTTC	CASSFNWANNEQFF
TRBJ2-7	TRBV5-1	TRBD2	once	TGCGCCAGCAGCTACCGGGACTATTCCTACGAGCAGTACTTC	CASSYRDYSYEQYF
TRBJ2-1	TRBV7-3	TRBD2	NA	TGTGCCAGCAGCCCCTACCCACAGACTAGCCCGAACTACAATGAGCAGTTCTTC	CASSPYPQTSPNYNEQFF
TRBJ2-1	TRBV6-1	TRBD1	once	TGTGCCAGCAGGGAAAATGGGGACAGGGGATTGCGGGAGGTCTTCAATGAGCAGTTCTTC	CASRENGDRGLREVFNEQFF
TRBJ2-5	TRBV27	NA	NA	TGTGCCAGCACCAACCAAGAGACCCAGTACTTC	CASTNQETQYF
TRBJ1-4	TRBV7-9	NA	NA	TGTGCCAGCAGCTTACTCCGGGGCGCGGAAGAAAAACTGTTTTTT	CASSLLRGAEEKLFF
TRBJ2-7	TRBV7-9	NA	NA	TGTGCCAGCAGCCTAGTAGAGCTCCACTCCTACGAGCAGTACTTC	CASSLVELHSYEQYF
TRBJ2-1	TRBV7-9	TRBD1	NA	TGTGCCAGCAGTTATAAGCCGGGGACAGATAACTTCAATGAGCAGTTCTTC	CASSYKPGTDNFNEQFF
TRBJ2-7	TRBV6-1	TRBD2	NA	TGTGCCAGCAGTGAACCTAGCGGGAGACGGCGCGACGAGCAGTACTTC	CASSEPSGRRRDEQYF
TRBJ1-2	TRBV5-6	TRBD1	NA	TGTGCCAGCAGCTCGGACAGGGTCAACGGCTACACCTTC	CASSSDRVNGYTF
TRBJ2-7	TRBV12-1	NA	NA	TGTGCCAGCAGTTCCGACGGGACACAAGTAACCTACGAGCAGTACTTC	CASSSDGTQVTYEQYF
TRBJ2-1	TRBV4-1	NA	NA	TGCGCCAGCAGCCAAGAACCCGCAGGGCTGAATGAGCAGTTCTTC	CASSQEPAGLNEQFF
TRBJ2-1	TRBV5-1	TRBD2	NA	TGCGCCAGCCAACAAACCGGGACTAGCCTTCTTAAGTATGAGCAGTTCTTC	CASQQTGTSLLKYEQFF
TRBJ2-1	TRBV27	NA	NA	TGTGCCAGCAGTTTTGTCTGGATCCCCGATTACAATGAGCAGTTCTTC	CASSFVWIPDYNEQFF
TRBJ1-3	TRBV4-1	NA	once	TGCGCCTGTGGTTTGGACAGATCCCCTGGAAACACCATATATTTT	CACGLDRSPGNTIYF
TRBJ1-4	TRBV4-1	NA	NA	TGCGCCAGCAGCCAAGCTAACAACCAAGAAAAACTGTTTTTT	CASSQANNQEKLFF